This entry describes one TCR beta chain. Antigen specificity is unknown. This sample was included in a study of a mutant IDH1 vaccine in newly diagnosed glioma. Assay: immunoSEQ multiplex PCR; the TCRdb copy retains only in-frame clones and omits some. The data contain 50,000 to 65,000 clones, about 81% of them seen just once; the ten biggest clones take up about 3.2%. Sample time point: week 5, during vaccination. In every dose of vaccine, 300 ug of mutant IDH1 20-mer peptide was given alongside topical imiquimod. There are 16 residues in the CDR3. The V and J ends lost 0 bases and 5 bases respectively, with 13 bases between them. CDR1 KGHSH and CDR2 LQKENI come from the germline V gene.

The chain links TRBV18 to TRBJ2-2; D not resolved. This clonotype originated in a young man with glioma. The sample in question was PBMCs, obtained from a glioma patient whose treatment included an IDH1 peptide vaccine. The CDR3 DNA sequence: TGTGCCAGCTCACCACCGAACGGAATCGAGACCGGGGAGCTGTTTTTT. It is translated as CASSPPNGIETGELFF. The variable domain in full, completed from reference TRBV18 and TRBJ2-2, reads NAGVMQNPRHLVRRRGQEARLRCSPMKGHSHVYWYRQLPEEGLKFMVYLQKENIIDESGMPKERFSAEFPKEGPSILRIQQVVRGDSAAYFCASSPPNGIETGELFFGEGSRLTVL.